The 15 T cell receptor beta chains below come from one sample, sequenced in a study of CD8 T cells in ankylosing spondylitis. MiXCR, run by TCRdb on the 5' RACE reads, gives a single entry per CDR3 protein. The sample has fewer than 250,000 distinct CDR3 sequences, 8% to 11% seen once. Sequenced: blood, either unsorted or a sorted T cell fraction (not recorded which). The receptors were gathered from a male donor with ankylosing spondylitis or in good health (not recorded which).

This clonotype was seen at least ten times. The V call is TRBV7-9, the J call TRBJ1-5, with 11 bases fitting TRBD1. The CDR3 runs 20 residues. Trimming at V came to 6 bases and at J to 3 bases, leaving 19 bases not matched to a gene. The V gene's germline CDR1 is SEHNR and CDR2 FQNEAQ (reference sequence). The CDR3 region has the DNA TGTGCCAGCAGTTCCCCCCCGGGACAGGGGGATGTATTTGACAATCAGCCCCAGCATTTT. Translation gives CASSSPPGQGDVFDNQPQHF.

This clonotype was detected ten times or more. The rearrangement links TRBV5-1 to TRBJ1-1; 10 bases match TRBD1. Trimming cost V 3 bases and J 1 base; bases outside gene matches: 0. CDR1 SGHRS and CDR2 YFSETQ come from the germline V gene. The CDR3 runs 14 residues. The CDR3 nucleotides read TGCGCCAGCAGCTGGACAGGGGGGAACACTGAAGCTTTCTTT. Its protein is CASSWTGGNTEAFF. Complete variable domain (other parts from reference TRBV5-1 and TRBJ1-1): KAGVTQTPRYLIKTRGQQVTLSCSPISGHRSVSWYQQTPGQGLQFLFEYFSETQRNKGNFPGRFSGRQFSNSRSEMNVSTLELGDSALYLCASSWTGGNTEAFFGQGTRLTVV.

This clonotype was picked up many times. The J gene is TRBJ2-2, the V gene TRBV10-3; the D is unclear. The germline V gene has CDR1 ENHRY and CDR2 SYGVKD. The CDR3 extends over 15 amino acids. V was clipped by 3 bases and J by 2 bases, with 10 bases between them. CDR3 nucleotides: TGTGCCATCAGTGAATCGAGCCTTAACACCGGGGAGCTGTTTTTT. Its protein product is CAISESSLNTGELFF.

J is TRBJ1-1 and V is TRBV12-3 or TRBV12-4; D unresolved. The CDR3 has 10 amino acids. The germline V and J ends were trimmed by 1 base and 12 bases, with 6 bases remaining between them. The CDR3 loop reads CASSLEEPFF. CDR3 in DNA: TGTGCCAGCAGTTTAGAGGAACCTTTCTTT.

The chain couples TRBV7-2 to TRBJ1-3; maybe TRBD1 (6 bases). V was pared by 3 bases and J by 2 bases, with 14 bases between. The CDR3 covers 16 residues. CDR1 and CDR2 from the germline V gene are SGHTA and FQGNSA. The CDR3 sequence: CASSLLGGAPGNTIYF. The DNA of the CDR3 is TGTGCCAGCAGCTTGTTGGGGGGCGCCCCTGGAAACACCATATATTTT.

This sequence joins TRBV20-1 and TRBJ1-5, with D tentatively TRBD1 (6 bases). This CDR3 is 15 amino acids long. The germline V and J ends were trimmed by 5 bases and 2 bases, with 16 bases remaining between them. Germline values: CDR1 DFQATT, CDR2 SNEGSKA (reference sequence). The CDR3 nucleotides read TGCAGTGCTTCCGGACAGCCCTATGGCAATCAGCCCCAGCATTTT. Its translation: CSASGQPYGNQPQHF.

This clonotype occurred many times. This chain connects TRBV3-1 to TRBJ1-1; D is unresolved. Germline V CDR1 and CDR2: LGHDT, YNNKEL (reference sequence). Trimming removed 3 bases from V and 7 bases from J, with 12 bases in between. The CDR3 sequence is 13 residues long. The CDR3 protein is CASSHRSPIEAFF. CDR3 bases: TGTGCCAGCAGCCACCGAAGCCCGATTGAAGCTTTCTTT. The variable domain in full, with the rest retrieved from reference TRBV3-1 and TRBJ1-1, is DTAVSQTPKYLVTQMGNDKSIKCEQNLGHDTMYWYKQDSKKFLKIMFSYNNKELIINETVPNRFSPKSPDKAHLNLHINSLELGDSAVYFCASSHRSPIEAFFGQGTRLTVV.

This clonotype showed up just a few times. This chain links TRBV5-4 with TRBJ2-6; D is tentatively TRBD1 or TRBD2 (7 bases each). The CDR3 consists of 18 residues. CDR1 is SGHNT and CDR2 is YYREEE in the germline V gene (reference sequence). V was trimmed by 0 bases and J by 0 bases, leaving 13 bases between them. The chain's CDR3 is CASSLGQGLHSGANVLTF. DNA of the CDR3: TGTGCCAGCAGCTTGGGACAGGGACTACACTCTGGGGCCAACGTCCTGACTTTC.

This clonotype has ten or more counts. At one end, the junction sequence differs from germline, possibly due to a read error. V and J are TRBV15 and TRBJ1-2; D uncertain. The CDR3 extends over 12 amino acids. Looked up from germline, CDR1 is LNHNV and CDR2 is YYDKDF (reference sequence). In DNA form, the CDR3 reads TGTGCCACCAGCAGAGAGGGCAACAATCACGCCTTC. Encoded protein: CATSREGNNHAF.

This clonotype was seen many times. The V and J genes are TRBV5-1 and TRBJ1-5; no reliable D call. Trimming removed 0 bases at V and 6 bases at J, with 7 bases between. This CDR3 contains 13 residues. Germline V gene sequence: CDR1 SGHRS, CDR2 YFSETQ. Written as DNA, the CDR3 is TGCGCCAGCAGCTTGGTGGGTCCTCAGCCCCAGCATTTT. Amino acids: CASSLVGPQPQHF.

In its sample, this clonotype was seen many times. The chain has TRBV12-3 or TRBV12-4 and TRBJ1-2, with TRBD1 matching over 7 bases. Trimming took 7 bases from V and 2 from J; bases not matched to a gene: 13. The CDR3 has 16 residues. The CDR3 region has the DNA TGTGCCAGCACCCCTGGAGGGGGCAGGATAAACTATGGCTACACCTTC. It yields the protein CASTPGGGRINYGYTF.

This clonotype was seen at least ten times. V is TRBV5-1 and J is TRBJ1-2; D may be TRBD1 (5 bases). The germline V and J ends were trimmed by 5 bases and 4 bases, with 12 bases remaining between them. The CDR3 length is 13 residues. CDR1 is SGHRS, CDR2 YFSETQ, per germline. The CDR3: CASRTAASYGYTF. The CDR3 region has the DNA TGCGCCAGCAGGACAGCCGCTAGCTATGGCTACACCTTC. Looking up the rest from reference TRBV5-1 and TRBJ1-2 gives the full variable domain: KAGVTQTPRYLIKTRGQQVTLSCSPISGHRSVSWYQQTPGQGLQFLFEYFSETQRNKGNFPGRFSGRQFSNSRSEMNVSTLELGDSALYLCASRTAASYGYTFGSGTRLTVV.

This clonotype was recorded at least ten times. The chain joins TRBV9 to TRBJ2-1; maybe TRBD2 (5 bases). V lost 1 base to trimming and J lost 0 bases, with 11 bases between them. The CDR3 is 16 amino acids. Germline CDR1 is SGDLS and CDR2 is YYNGEE. CDR3 DNA: TGTGCCAGCAGCGTATCTAGCCTGAGCTCCTACAATGAGCAGTTCTTC. Protein product: CASSVSSLSSYNEQFF.

The genes are TRBV5-1 and TRBJ2-7; possibly TRBD1 for D (6 bases). Germline-derived CDR1 and CDR2 are SGHRS and YFSETQ. The ends were cut back, 1 base at V and 3 bases at J, with 14 bases in the middle. This CDR3 is 15 amino acids long. The CDR3, as DNA: TGCGCCAGCAGCTTGAGGGACACCGGTCTCTACGAGCAGTACTTC. Residues: CASSLRDTGLYEQYF.

This clonotype was counted at least ten times. This sequence joins TRBV7-2 and TRBJ2-3, with D tentatively TRBD2 (6 bases). V was cut by 4 bases and J by 2 bases, with 13 bases left in between. Germline V gene data show CDR1 as SGHTA and CDR2 as FQGNSA. The CDR3 spans 15 residues. Here the CDR3 DNA reads TGTGCCAGCAGCTGGGGGGATGGGGCCACAGATACGCAGTATTTT. This codes for CASSWGDGATDTQYF.